The clone carrying this T cell receptor beta chain occurred many times. The record originates from a study of T cell repertoires in cytomegalovirus infection. Study summary: Indicated by public TCR beta signatures were CMV infection and matching HLA type.

TCRdb re-called the reads through MiXCR, storing one row per CDR3 protein. The sample yields about 200,000 distinct CDR3 sequences, approximately 9.6% seen once. V was pared by 1 base and J by 0 bases, with 8 bases between. This CDR3 contains 15 residues. Germline CDR1 WSHSY, CDR2 SAAADI. This chain joins TRBV10-2 and TRBJ2-3; D uncertain. This clonotype was obtained from a human donor in good health (CMV status not recorded). Some clones in this sample may be carry-over from other donors' samples. Material: PBMCs. In DNA, the CDR3 is TGCGCCAGCAGTGAGTTTTGGGCTAGCACAGATACGCAGTATTTT. It specifies CASSEFWASTDTQYF.